This T cell receptor beta chain is from a study of post-analysis software for immune sequencing data. Tagging with unique molecular identifiers was a feature of the TCR beta cDNA libraries. T cells, roughly 1 to 10 million of them, yielded about 500,000 cDNA molecules. TCRdb processed the PCR reads anew with MiXCR; each CDR3 protein has one entry. Of approximately 360,000 distinct CDR3 sequences in the sample, roughly 36% are singletons; the top ten hold 13%. This clonotype was detected only a few times. Its antigen is undetermined. Study-level points and caveats: Controls' normalized Chao1 diversity significantly exceeded that of multiple sclerosis patients. Strong co-clustering by F measure linked samples that shared a preparation batch.

The TCR was taken from a girl aged 5-17 years with multiple sclerosis. The material sequenced was blood.

This chain's CDR3 is CASSQDGTGQYF. The CDR3 nucleotides are TGTGCCAGCAGCCAGGACGGGACAGGGCAGTACTTC. The chain employs TRBV3-1 and TRBJ2-4, with TRBD1 identical over 9 bases. This CDR3 contains 12 residues. The V and J ends lost 3 bases and 13 bases, in that order; junction bases with no gene match: 4. CDR1 is LGHDT and CDR2 is YNNKEL in the germline V gene (reference sequence).